This TCR beta chain was found in a study of T-cell memory formation after mild COVID-19. The CDR3 length is 13 residues. The germline gives CDR1 SGHDN, CDR2 FVKESK. The V end was cut by 1 base, the J end by 9 bases, with 10 bases between. MiXCR, run by TCRdb on the 5' RACE reads, gives a single entry per CDR3 protein. The sample includes about 420,000 distinct CDR3 sequences, more than 20% seen only once; the top ten take about an eighth. The TCR sequence derives from an adult woman who had mild COVID-19 (a few samples of this study predate the infection). Cell type and time point are not known. The rearrangement joins TRBV14 to TRBJ2-1, with D possibly TRBD2 on 7 matching bases. Specimen: PBMCs or a T cell subset sorted from them (not recorded which). The CDR3 loop reads CASSQAGGPEQFF. Here the CDR3 DNA reads TGTGCCAGCAGCCAAGCGGGGGGCCCTGAGCAGTTCTTC.